This T cell receptor (beta chain) was retrieved from a study of blood T cell repertoires in COVID-19. Turning to the study itself: From the United States, Italy and Spain came samples of acute and convalescent COVID-19. T cells, B-cell-depleted T cells, or PBMCs supplied cDNA or gDNA.

This clone showed up just once. Per the authors' pipeline: From reference gene primer amplification, estimates of nucleated cell counts were derived. Assay: immunoSEQ multiplex PCR; the TCRdb copy retains only in-frame clones and omits some. V, J and clone size reflect that table, while D and trimming were determined from the DNA. The table has 80,000 to 100,000 clones, approximately 91% seen once. Germline CDR1 LNHDA, CDR2 SQIVND (reference sequence). The CDR3 covers 14 residues. V lost 5 bases and J lost 3, with 12 bases in between. This sequence joins TRBV19 and TRBJ2-3; D possibly corresponds to TRBD1 (6 bases). This TCR derives from a human donor with active COVID-19. The donor label of this sample is uncertain. Sequenced sample: peripheral blood. The CDR3 bases are TGTGCCAGTAGTGTGAACAGGGCAACAGATACGCAGTATTTT. Amino acids: CASSVNRATDTQYF.